Below, 22 T cell receptor beta chains from the same sample are listed, as sequenced in a study of control samples from healthy donors and cancer patients. Using immunoSEQ multiplex PCR, the repertoire was profiled, and TCRdb retains in-frame clones only, with some absent. In total, the table holds about 210,000 clones. The source material was blood. The source is a woman aged 30 to 39 in good health.

V gene TRBV5-6 combines with J gene TRBJ2-7; possible D gene TRBD1, 6 bases. Trimming took 5 bases from V and 5 from J, leaving 14 bases between them. From germline, CDR1 is SGHDT and CDR2 YYEEEE. This CDR3 is 13 amino acids long. The CDR3 coding sequence is TGTGCCAGCAGACTGGCAGGGGTACACGAGCAGTACTTC. Its protein product is CASRLAGVHEQYF.

This chain links TRBV3-1 (or the pseudogene TRBV3-2) with TRBJ2-1; 11 bases match TRBD2. Germline V gene data show CDR1 as LGHDT and CDR2 as YNNKEL (reference sequence). The V segment lost 1 base and the J segment 7 bases; nucleotides outside the gene matches: 6. The CDR3 has 16 residues. CDR3 DNA: TGTGCCAGCAGCCAAGGGGGGACTAGCGGTAGAAATGAGCAGTTCTTC. Translating gives CASSQGGTSGRNEQFF.

The chain carries TRBV5-6 and TRBJ1-6, with D unclear. The V gene's germline CDR1 is SGHDT and CDR2 YYEEEE. There are 11 residues in the CDR3. Trimming stripped 2 bases from V and 7 bases from J, with 1 base between. The CDR3 is CASSLNSPLHF. CDR3 DNA sequence: TGTGCCAGCAGCTTAAATTCACCCCTCCACTTT.

V gene TRBV15 combines with J gene TRBJ1-5; D perhaps matches TRBD1 (5 bases). CDR3 length equals 15 residues. V was trimmed by 4 bases and J by 0 bases, leaving 10 bases between them. Per the germline V gene, CDR1 is LNHNV and CDR2 is YYDKDF (reference sequence). The CDR3 is CATSTTVYSNQPQHF. CDR3 nucleotides: TGTGCCACCAGCACGACAGTCTATAGCAATCAGCCCCAGCATTTT.

V and J are TRBV14 and TRBJ2-1, with 8 bases that match TRBD1. Germline V gene lookup returns CDR1 SGHDN and CDR2 FVKESK. There are 15 residues in the CDR3. V lost 4 bases, J lost 4 bases, and 6 bases stayed unmatched. The CDR3 loop is CASSPRTGFYNEQFF. For the CDR3, the DNA is TGTGCCAGCAGCCCTCGGACAGGGTTTTACAATGAGCAGTTCTTC. The entire variable domain, with the rest obtained from reference TRBV14 and TRBJ2-1, is as follows: EAGVTQFPSHSVIEKGQTVTLRCDPISGHDNLYWYRRVMGKEIKFLLHFVKESKQDESGMPNNRFLAERTGGTYSTLKVQPAELEDSGVYFCASSPRTGFYNEQFFGPGTRLTVL.

The chain carries TRBV7-9 and TRBJ2-5; D is tentatively TRBD1 or TRBD2 (5 bases each). Germline values: CDR1 SEHNR, CDR2 FQNEAQ (reference sequence). Deletions cut 3 bases from V and 5 bases from J, with 10 bases between. The CDR3 loop spans 13 amino acids. The CDR3: CASSLGVLETQYF. The CDR3 coding sequence is TGTGCCAGCAGCTTGGGGGTCTTGGAGACCCAGTACTTC.

This rearrangement joins TRBV4-1 to TRBJ1-2; D call uncertain. Germline V gene data show CDR1 as MGHRA and CDR2 as YSYEKL. V gave up 2 bases and J gave up 3 bases, with 7 bases separating them. The CDR3 contains 13 residues. The CDR3 loop reads CASSQRDHYGYTF. The CDR3 nucleotides are TGCGCCAGCAGCCAACGCGACCACTATGGCTACACCTTC.

The chain has TRBV5-1 and TRBJ2-4; 10 bases fit TRBD1. This CDR3 comprises 14 residues. Germline V gene lookup returns CDR1 SGHRS and CDR2 YFSETQ. Unmatched junction bases numbered 3, after V lost 0 bases and J lost 9 bases. CDR3 region: CASSLDGQGGIQYF. For the CDR3, the DNA is TGCGCCAGCAGCTTGGACGGACAGGGGGGCATTCAGTACTTC.

CDR3: CASSFSFGGGQETQYF. CDR3 in DNA: TGTGCCAGCAGCTTCTCCTTCGGCGGGGGACAAGAGACCCAGTACTTC. This chain joins TRBV11-3 and TRBJ2-5; 7 bases are shared with TRBD2. The CDR3 spans 16 residues. Germline trimming cut 3 bases from V and 2 bases from J; bases unmatched to any gene: 9. Looked up from germline, CDR1 is SGHNT and CDR2 is YENEEA.

V usage is TRBV5-1 and J usage is TRBJ1-1, with 8 bases that match TRBD1. Trimming took 4 bases from V and 1 from J; bases not matched to a gene: 6. Germline V lookup: CDR1 SGHRS, CDR2 YFSETQ. The CDR3 is made up of 15 amino acids. CDR3 nucleotide sequence: TGCGCCAGCAGCCAGGGACAGGTAGGGAACACTGAAGCTTTCTTT. It yields the protein CASSQGQVGNTEAFF.

The rearrangement uses TRBV7-9 and TRBJ1-4; a weak D match, TRBD1 (5 bases). CDR3 size: 13 residues. V was trimmed by 1 base and J by 8 bases, leaving 8 bases between them. The germline CDR1 and CDR2 sequences are SEHNR and FQNEAQ (reference sequence). CDR3 sequence: CASSLVGEEKLFF. The CDR3 nucleotides read TGTGCCAGCAGCTTAGTAGGGGAGGAAAAACTGTTTTTT.

This chain connects TRBV6-5 to TRBJ1-2; D remains unclear. V was trimmed by 6 bases and J by 7 bases, leaving 18 bases between them. The CDR3 totals 14 residues. Germline CDR1 is MNHEY and CDR2 is SVGAGI. The CDR3 nucleotides read TGTGCCAGCAGACTTACAGTTGCAGTAGGTGGCTACACCTTC. Protein product: CASRLTVAVGGYTF.

The chain has TRBV7-2 and TRBJ1-4; 9 bases agree with TRBD1. With V trimmed by 6 bases and J by 6 bases, 5 bases remained unmatched. The CDR3 loop spans 14 amino acids. Germline V CDR1 and CDR2: SGHTA, FQGNSA. CDR3 residues: CASSQTGGYEKLFF. CDR3 in DNA: TGTGCCAGCAGTCAGACAGGGGGGTATGAAAAACTGTTTTTT.

The chain recombines TRBV5-1 with TRBJ2-1, with D perhaps assigned TRBD1 or TRBD2 (5 bases each). The CDR3 loop spans 13 amino acids. Trimming took 0 bases from V and 12 from J, leaving 13 bases between them. Per the germline V gene, CDR1 is SGHRS and CDR2 is YFSETQ. CDR3 sequence reads: CASSLVIGDAQFF. The CDR3 DNA reads TGCGCCAGCAGCTTGGTGATTGGGGACGCGCAGTTCTTC.

This chain uses TRBV2 with TRBJ2-5; 7 nucleotides line up with TRBD1. From germline, CDR1 is SNHLY and CDR2 FYNNEI. V lost 4 bases and J lost 0; bases outside the gene matches: 2. CDR3 length: 14 residues. CDR3 sequence reads: CASSADRDQETQYF. The CDR3 DNA reads TGTGCCAGCAGTGCAGACAGGGACCAAGAGACCCAGTACTTC.

V and J are TRBV3-1 (or the pseudogene TRBV3-2) and TRBJ1-4, with D possibly TRBD1 on 5 matching bases. This CDR3 has 15 amino acids. Germline V gene lookup returns CDR1 LGHDT and CDR2 YNNKEL (reference sequence). Trimming pared 1 base from V and 4 bases from J, leaving 10 bases between. CDR3 sequence reads: CASSQVSGLNEKLFF. In nucleotides, the CDR3 is TGTGCCAGCAGCCAAGTATCAGGGCTTAATGAAAAACTGTTTTTT.

The CDR3 region is CASRGGGTSSGANVLTF. CDR3 sequence (DNA): TGTGCCAGCAGGGGGGGAGGGACCAGCTCTGGGGCCAACGTCCTGACTTTC. The rearrangement joins TRBV28 to TRBJ2-6; 7 nucleotides align to TRBD2. The V gene end was trimmed by 6 bases and the J gene end by 0 bases; junction bases not matched to a gene: 8. The CDR3 is 17 residues long. Germline-derived CDR1 and CDR2 are MDHEN and SYDVKM.

The J gene is TRBJ1-1, the V gene TRBV20-1; D might be TRBD1 (5 bases). V dropped 3 bases and J dropped 5 bases, with 13 bases sitting between them. The V gene's germline CDR1 is DFQATT and CDR2 SNEGSKA (reference sequence). This CDR3 is built from 13 residues. The CDR3 nucleotides are TGCAGTGCTAGTGGGGGGGGTGGAACTGAAGCTTTCTTT. Its translation: CSASGGGGTEAFF.

The chain combines TRBV3-1 (or the pseudogene TRBV3-2) with TRBJ2-5; a weak D match, TRBD2 (7 bases). In germline, CDR1 is LGHDT, CDR2 YNNKEL (reference sequence). Trimming took 4 bases from V and 14 from J, leaving 17 bases between them. This CDR3 spans 12 amino acids. CDR3 in DNA: TGTGCCAGCAGCCCGCTCGCGGGGGCCGCATACTTC. This sequence encodes CASSPLAGAAYF.

On this clone: The junction shows a germline mismatch at one end, possibly a read error. The rearrangement joins TRBV4-1 to TRBJ1-3, with D uncertain. The CDR3 sequence is 15 residues long. The germline V gene encodes CDR1 MGHRA and CDR2 YSYEKL. Here the CDR3 DNA reads TGCGCCGGCAGCCTAGACGGGCTCTCTGGAAACACCATATATTTT. This gives the protein CAGSLDGLSGNTIYF.

V gene TRBV28 combines with J gene TRBJ2-2; 9 nucleotides line up with TRBD2. V lost 5 bases to trimming and J lost 4 bases; unmatched junction nucleotides: 14. The germline V gene encodes CDR1 MDHEN and CDR2 SYDVKM. The CDR3 runs to 18 residues. This CDR3 reads CASSPTWRGGAVTGELFF. The CDR3 DNA sequence: TGTGCCAGCAGTCCCACCTGGCGGGGGGGGGCGGTCACCGGGGAGCTGTTTTTT.

The chain couples TRBV9 to TRBJ2-5; 8 bases are shared with TRBD2. The germline gives CDR1 SGDLS, CDR2 YYNGEE. The CDR3 spans 15 residues. J lost 3 bases, V lost 0 bases, and 4 bases had no gene match. The CDR3 reads CASSVDIGGEETQYF. DNA of the CDR3: TGTGCCAGCAGCGTAGACATCGGGGGGGAAGAGACCCAGTACTTC.